The 32 T cell receptor beta chains below come from one sample, sequenced in a study of shared clonotypes between healthy human individuals. The repertoire was sequenced with immunoSEQ multiplex PCR; TCRdb's copy has only in-frame clones and lacks some. The sample carries roughly 2.5 million clones, around nine tenths recorded once. The sequencing sample was made of naive CD4+ T cells sorted from blood. Subset here: CD45RA+ positively selected. These TCRs come from a man between 18 and 35 years old in good health.

The V and J genes are TRBV5-6 and TRBJ1-1; TRBD1 matches at 8 bases. This CDR3 region has 15 residues. Trimming took 2 bases from V and 1 from J; bases not matched to a gene: 4. Germline values: CDR1 SGHDT, CDR2 YYEEEE. The CDR3 DNA reads as TGTGCCAGCAGCTTCGGGGACAGGACGAACACTGAAGCTTTCTTT. Encoded protein: CASSFGDRTNTEAFF.

The chain links TRBV7-9 to TRBJ1-2; TRBD1 matches at 7 bases. The V segment lost 2 bases and the J segment 8 bases; nucleotides outside the gene matches: 5. Germline lookup yields CDR1 SEHNR and CDR2 FQNEAQ (reference sequence). The CDR3 loop spans 13 amino acids. DNA of the CDR3: TGTGCCAGCAGCTTATCGCAGGGGGTCGGCTACACCTTC. It translates to CASSLSQGVGYTF.

V and J are TRBV4-1 and TRBJ1-2; D possibly corresponds to TRBD1 (6 bases). Germline CDR1 is MGHRA and CDR2 is YSYEKL. Deletions cut 7 bases from V and 8 bases from J, with 17 bases between. The CDR3 extends over 13 amino acids. CDR3 protein: CASKGTGGGGYTF. CDR3 DNA sequence: TGCGCCAGCAAGGGGACTGGGGGCGGAGGCTACACCTTC.

The genes are TRBV5-4 and TRBJ1-2; a possible D gene is TRBD1 (5 bases). Trimming took off 3 bases at V and 3 bases at J, with 9 bases between the two ends. Germline V lookup: CDR1 SGHNT, CDR2 YYREEE (reference sequence). This CDR3 region has 13 residues. The CDR3 sequence is CASSSDRDYGYTF. In DNA form, the CDR3 reads TGTGCCAGCAGCTCCGACAGAGACTATGGCTACACCTTC.

V is TRBV4-1 and J is TRBJ1-5; 9 nucleotides agree with TRBD1. The V segment lost 4 bases and the J segment 0 bases; nucleotides outside the gene matches: 7. CDR1 and CDR2 from the germline V gene are MGHRA and YSYEKL. The CDR3 loop spans 17 amino acids. This chain's CDR3 is CASSPGTGKNSNQPQHF. For the CDR3, the DNA is TGCGCCAGCAGCCCCGGGACAGGGAAGAATAGCAATCAGCCCCAGCATTTT.

Only one count was recorded for this clone. The chain uses TRBV10-2 and TRBJ2-3, with TRBD2 identical over 11 bases. The CDR3 consists of 16 residues. V shed 6 bases, J shed 2 bases, and the junction held 7 bases outside the gene matches. The germline V gene encodes CDR1 WSHSY and CDR2 SAAADI. The CDR3 nucleotides read TGCGCCAGCAGACTAGCGGGGGCCATGACCACAGATACGCAGTATTTT. It specifies CASRLAGAMTTDTQYF.

The chain uses TRBV29-1 and TRBJ1-2; D might be TRBD1 (6 bases). The CDR3 contains 11 residues. V lost 7 bases and J lost 8, with 14 bases in between. Germline assignment: CDR1 SQVTM and CDR2 ANQGSEA. The CDR3 loop reads CSARGLEGYTF. In DNA form, the CDR3 reads TGCAGCGCCAGGGGTTTAGAAGGCTACACCTTC. Together with reference TRBV29-1 and TRBJ1-2, the CDR3 gives the full variable domain: SAVISQKPSRDICQRGTSLTIQCQVDSQVTMMFWYRQQPGQSLTLIATANQGSEATYESGFVIDKFPISRPNLTFSTLTVSNMSPEDSSIYLCSARGLEGYTFGSGTRLTVV.

The sample holds one count of this clone. J is TRBJ2-7 and V is TRBV6-1; a weak D match, TRBD2 (5 bases). V lost 3 bases and J 1 base, leaving 22 bases between the germline ends. The CDR3 spans 18 residues. Germline CDR1 MNHNS, CDR2 SASEGT. The CDR3 sequence: CASSETILLARASYEQYF. CDR3 bases: TGTGCCAGCAGTGAGACGATCCTTCTGGCGCGGGCATCCTACGAGCAGTACTTC.

This CDR3 is CASSSRATGEQYF. The DNA of the CDR3 is TGTGCCAGCAGCTCTCGTGCGACAGGGGAGCAGTACTTC. The gene calls are TRBV7-3 and TRBJ2-7; 7 nucleotides match TRBD1. J gave up 7 bases and V 4 bases, and 7 bases lay outside the gene matches. Germline V CDR1 and CDR2: SGHTA, FQGTGA. The CDR3 runs 13 residues.

This clone was picked up one time. In nucleotides, the CDR3 is TGTGCCAGTAGTATTGGTCTGGGCGGGAGGGCCGTCGGGGAGCTGTTTTTT. Its protein product is CASSIGLGGRAVGELFF. V and J are TRBV19 and TRBJ2-2; 9 positions agree with TRBD2. The germline V gene encodes CDR1 LNHDA and CDR2 SQIVND (reference sequence). Germline trimming cut 3 bases from V and 7 bases from J; bases unmatched to any gene: 12. The CDR3 has 17 residues. The variable domain in full, with the rest retrieved from reference TRBV19 and TRBJ2-2, is DGGITQSPKYLFRKEGQNVTLSCEQNLNHDAMYWYRQDPGQGLRLIYYSQIVNDFQKGDIAEGYSVSREKKESFPLTVTSAQKNPTAFYLCASSIGLGGRAVGELFFGEGSRLTVL.

The rearrangement joins TRBV25-1 to TRBJ2-3; perhaps TRBD1 as D (5 bases). Per the germline V gene, CDR1 is MGHDK and CDR2 is SYGVNS. V shed 10 bases and J shed 2 bases, with 16 bases lying between them. The CDR3 is 14 amino acids. DNA for the CDR3: TGTGCCACCCGACAGTTTCGGGCCACAGATACGCAGTATTTT. Its protein product is CATRQFRATDTQYF.

This clone was seen only once. V and J are TRBV6-1 and TRBJ2-7; D uncertain. The CDR3 is 12 amino acids. V lost 11 bases, J lost 0 bases, and 11 bases lay in between. CDR1 MNHNS and CDR2 SASEGT come from the germline V gene. This CDR3 reads CAASPVSYEQYF. Written as DNA, the CDR3 is TGTGCCGCGTCACCCGTCTCCTACGAGCAGTACTTC.

V gene TRBV2 combines with J gene TRBJ2-7, with 8 bases fitting TRBD1. Per the germline V gene, CDR1 is SNHLY and CDR2 is FYNNEI. The CDR3 consists of 14 residues. Germline trimming cut 5 bases from V and 1 base from J; bases unmatched to any gene: 4. The CDR3 nucleotides are TGTGCCAGCAGTCTCGGACAGGGTTCCTACGAGCAGTACTTC. This translates into CASSLGQGSYEQYF.

In the case of this clone: This CDR3 is also generated by other DNA sequences in the sample. The CDR3 is CASSIDRGRTEAFF. The CDR3 DNA sequence: TGTGCCAGTAGTATCGACAGGGGGAGAACTGAAGCTTTCTTT. The chain employs TRBV19 and TRBJ1-1; 9 nucleotides line up with TRBD1. The germline gives CDR1 LNHDA, CDR2 SQIVND (reference sequence). V lost 3 bases to trimming and J lost 5 bases; unmatched junction nucleotides: 4. The CDR3 is 14 amino acids.

V is TRBV7-9 and J is TRBJ2-5; D may be TRBD1 or TRBD2 (6 bases each). The J call may be incorrect, as the DNA end agrees better with TRBJ2-7. CDR3 length: 13 amino acids. Germline lookup yields CDR1 SEHNR and CDR2 FQNEAQ (reference sequence). In nucleotides, the CDR3 is TGTGCCAGCAGCTTACTACAGGGAGGCGAGCAGTACTTC. It translates to CASSLLQGGEQYF.

The table lists this clone with a count of one. This chain connects TRBV7-9 to TRBJ1-4; D gene uncertain. The V gene's germline CDR1 is SEHNR and CDR2 FQNEAQ (reference sequence). V lost 5 bases and J 3 bases, leaving 19 bases between the germline ends. This CDR3 spans 17 amino acids. The CDR3 bases are TGTGCCAGCAGCGCTCCGGGAGCTAGGTCGGCTAATGAAAAACTGTTTTTT. Translation: CASSAPGARSANEKLFF.

V and J are TRBV19 and TRBJ2-1; D perhaps matches TRBD1 (7 bases). The CDR3 length is 14 residues. V gave up 2 bases and J gave up 6 bases, with 11 bases separating them. CDR1 LNHDA and CDR2 SQIVND come from the germline V gene (reference sequence). CDR3 amino acids: CASSIYQGGNEQFF. The CDR3 bases are TGTGCCAGTAGTATATATCAGGGGGGCAATGAGCAGTTCTTC.

The gene calls are TRBV6-6 and TRBJ1-2, with 8 positions matching TRBD1. In germline, CDR1 is MNHNY, CDR2 SVGAGI (reference sequence). CDR3 length: 13 amino acids. Trimming took 6 bases from V and 7 from J; bases not matched to a gene: 7. CDR3 sequence reads: CASRLGTGVGYTF. The CDR3 region has the DNA TGTGCCAGCAGGCTTGGGACAGGTGTTGGCTACACCTTC.

This clone has a single count. Other DNA sequences from this sample encode an identical CDR3 as well. The chain is built from TRBV11-2 and TRBJ1-3, with D unresolved. CDR3 length equals 15 residues. Per germline, CDR1 SGHAT and CDR2 FQNNGV. Trimming pared 0 bases from V and 0 bases from J, leaving 6 bases between. The CDR3, as DNA: TGTGCCAGCAGCTTAGACAGTCTCTCTGGAAACACCATATATTTT. Translated, it gives CASSLDSLSGNTIYF.

The chain carries TRBV30 and TRBJ1-1; D ambiguous. Germline values: CDR1 GTSNPN, CDR2 SVGIG (reference sequence). V gave up 4 bases and J gave up 1 base, with 10 bases separating them. This CDR3 spans 13 amino acids. The CDR3 DNA reads TGTGCCTGGACCTCACACCCGAACACTGAAGCTTTCTTT. It codes for CAWTSHPNTEAFF.

Concerning this clone: This specimen includes other DNA sequences encoding the same CDR3. The V call is TRBV18, the J call TRBJ2-7; D might be TRBD1 (6 bases). Deletions cut 6 bases from V and 6 bases from J, with 12 bases between. This CDR3 is built from 12 residues. Germline lookup yields CDR1 KGHSH and CDR2 LQKENI. The CDR3 sequence: CASSYGQPEQYF. The DNA for the CDR3 is TGTGCCAGCTCTTATGGACAGCCCGAGCAGTACTTC.

The chain has TRBV4-3 and TRBJ1-6; D is undetermined. Per the germline V gene, CDR1 is LGHNA and CDR2 is YSLEER. Trimming stripped 1 base from V and 10 bases from J, with 14 bases between. The CDR3 totals 15 residues. The CDR3 DNA is TGCGCCAGCAGCCAAGCCTTTGGCGGTTCCTCACCCCTCCACTTT. Its protein product is CASSQAFGGSSPLHF.

The chain links TRBV2 to TRBJ2-5, with D tentatively TRBD2 (6 bases). The V and J ends lost 3 bases and 10 bases respectively, with 12 bases between them. There are 12 residues in the CDR3. The germline V gene has CDR1 SNHLY and CDR2 FYNNEI. CDR3 sequence (DNA): TGTGCCAGCAGTGAGGCCAGGGAGGTCCAGTACTTC. Its translation: CASSEAREVQYF.

This clone was seen only once. The rearrangement uses TRBV5-4 and TRBJ2-5, with TRBD1 as a possible D gene (6 bases). The V and J ends lost 0 bases and 3 bases respectively, with 12 bases between them. Germline loops: CDR1 SGHNT, CDR2 YYREEE (reference sequence). This CDR3 contains 15 residues. The CDR3 DNA sequence: TGTGCCAGCAGCTTGGGGTCGAGGGGGAAAGAGACCCAGTACTTC. Translating it yields CASSLGSRGKETQYF.

V and J are TRBV6-6 and TRBJ2-7; 10 nucleotides align to TRBD2. From germline, CDR1 is MNHNY and CDR2 SVGAGI (reference sequence). The CDR3 has 14 residues. V lost 2 bases and J lost 4; bases outside the gene matches: 2. In nucleotides, the CDR3 is TGTGCCAGCAGTTACATGGGACTAGCGTACGAGCAGTACTTC. This codes for CASSYMGLAYEQYF.

This chain joins TRBV10-2 and TRBJ2-7; 8 nucleotides align to TRBD2. Germline assignment: CDR1 WSHSY and CDR2 SAAADI. This CDR3 is built from 14 residues. The ends lost 3 bases at V and 4 bases at J; junction bases unmatched: 5. The CDR3 sequence is CASSEPGGGYEQYF. In nucleotides, the CDR3 is TGCGCCAGCAGTGAACCGGGAGGGGGGTACGAGCAGTACTTC.

J is TRBJ1-4 and V is TRBV20-1; no definite D call. Germline CDR1 reads DFQATT; CDR2 reads SNEGSKA (reference sequence). This CDR3 contains 11 residues. V shed 3 bases and J shed 8 bases, with 7 bases lying between them. In nucleotides, the CDR3 is TGCAGTGCTAGGGTTCCGGAAAAACTGTTTTTT. Translating it yields CSARVPEKLFF.

The chain recombines TRBV2 with TRBJ2-1; D is unresolved. The CDR3 totals 11 residues. Germline V CDR1 and CDR2: SNHLY, FYNNEI. The ends were cut back, 3 bases at V and 13 bases at J, with 10 bases in the middle. CDR3 sequence reads: CASSDGIGQFF. The CDR3 DNA follows: TGTGCCAGCAGTGACGGAATAGGACAGTTCTTC.

This rearrangement joins TRBV6-1 to TRBJ1-2; no definite D call. CDR1 MNHNS and CDR2 SASEGT come from the germline V gene. V was pared by 4 bases and J by 0 bases, with 9 bases between. This CDR3 contains 14 residues. In DNA, the CDR3 is TGTGCCAGCAGTGCGGACGGTTCTAACTATGGCTACACCTTC. Translated: CASSADGSNYGYTF.

This clone was seen once. The CDR3 loop is CASSVQGINGYTF. The CDR3 DNA reads TGTGCCAGCAGCGTACAGGGCATAAATGGCTACACCTTC. This chain joins TRBV9 and TRBJ1-2, with TRBD1 as a possible D gene (5 bases). The V end was cut by 1 base, the J end by 6 bases, with 10 bases between. This CDR3 contains 13 residues. From germline, CDR1 is SGDLS and CDR2 YYNGEE.

The chain employs TRBV10-1 and TRBJ2-1, with 10 positions matching TRBD2. The CDR3 runs to 13 residues. J lost 9 bases, V lost 4 bases, and 3 bases had no gene match. Germline-derived CDR1 and CDR2 are WNHNN and SYGVQD (reference sequence). CDR3: CASSAWTSGEQFF. The CDR3 DNA reads as TGCGCCAGCAGTGCATGGACTAGCGGTGAGCAGTTCTTC.

The chain has TRBV5-4 and TRBJ2-7, with D perhaps matching TRBD1 or TRBD2 (5 bases each). Looked up from germline, CDR1 is SGHNT and CDR2 is YYREEE (reference sequence). Trimming stripped 0 bases from V and 2 bases from J, with 12 bases between. The CDR3 is 15 residues long. The CDR3 DNA sequence: TGTGCCAGCAGCTTGGGTGGGACCGTCGCCTACGAGCAGTACTTC. It encodes CASSLGGTVAYEQYF.